This T cell receptor beta chain stems from a study of blood T cell repertoires in COVID-19. This clone came up once. Clones were read by immunoSEQ multiplex PCR, and TCRdb kept only the in-frame ones, dropping some. The table includes under 250,000 clones, roughly nine tenths detected once. The sample taken for sequencing was peripheral blood. This sequence was found in a man aged 55-75 years with acute or convalescent COVID-19.

CDR3 nucleotides: TGCGCCAGCAGCTTACTAGCGGGAGGGTTAGATGAGCAGTTCTTC. This sequence encodes CASSLLAGGLDEQFF. This chain connects TRBV5-1 to TRBJ2-1; 13 bases are a match to TRBD2. This CDR3 is built from 15 residues. CDR1 and CDR2 (germline): SGHRS, YFSETQ. V was clipped by 2 bases and J by 8 bases; unmatched bases: 4.